This passage covers 14 T cell receptor beta chains from one sample sequenced in a study of T cells in Graves' hyperthyroidism and ophthalmopathy. The investigators amplified TCR beta CDR3 regions from RNA transcripts. The primer set for the first-round RT-PCR of the TCR CDR3 was HTBI. MiXCR was run by TCRdb on the multiplex PCR reads, yielding one entry per CDR3 protein. The data show nearly 250,000 distinct CDR3 sequences, with around 15% seen just once and about 29% held by the top ten. The sequenced material came from blood. The receptors were sampled from a woman younger than 35 with Graves' ophthalmopathy.

There are many counts of this clonotype. The CDR3 bases are TGTGCCAGCAGTTACTCGATACGCCCGACTAGCTTCAGCACAGATACGCAGTATTTT. Translating it yields CASSYSIRPTSFSTDTQYF. The chain carries TRBV6-2 or TRBV6-3 and TRBJ2-3; 7 bases agree with TRBD2. The ends lost 0 bases at V and 0 bases at J; junction bases unmatched: 12. The CDR3 spans 19 residues. In germline, CDR1 is MNHEY, CDR2 SVGEGT.

This clonotype occurred many times. V usage is TRBV6-1 and J usage is TRBJ2-3; 9 bases fit TRBD2. V was pared by 6 bases and J by 0 bases, with 7 bases of the junction left unmatched. Germline CDR1 MNHNS, CDR2 SASEGT. This CDR3 spans 16 amino acids. The CDR3 spells CASRGAGGPSTDTQYF. CDR3 DNA sequence: TGTGCCAGCAGAGGAGCGGGGGGACCTAGCACAGATACGCAGTATTTT.

The rearrangement joins TRBV4-1 to TRBJ2-7; 7 nucleotides line up with TRBD2. Looked up from germline, CDR1 is MGHRA and CDR2 is YSYEKL. CDR3 length: 16 amino acids. Trimming cost V 3 bases and J 3 bases; bases outside gene matches: 11. The CDR3 is CASSQPTGTNLYEQYF. The DNA of the CDR3 is TGCGCCAGCAGCCAGCCCACCGGGACTAACCTCTACGAGCAGTACTTC.

The rearrangement links TRBV6-1 to TRBJ1-1; D ambiguous. The CDR3 totals 17 residues. Germline V CDR1 and CDR2: MNHNS, SASEGT. The V and J ends lost 5 bases and 6 bases respectively, with 25 bases between them. The CDR3 nucleotides read TGTGCCAGCAGTTATTTTTCCCTAGATCGTTTATCACCTGAAGCTTTCTTT. Protein product: CASSYFSLDRLSPEAFF.

This clonotype was detected ten times or more. In DNA, the CDR3 is TGTGCCAGCAGTTCGGACAGGGGGCTGAGCTATGGCTACACCTTC. It translates to CASSSDRGLSYGYTF. V is TRBV6-2 or TRBV6-3 and J is TRBJ1-2, with 11 positions matching TRBD1. There are 15 residues in the CDR3. In germline, CDR1 is MNHEY, CDR2 SVGEGT. V dropped 4 bases and J dropped 4; count of bases not matched to a gene: 5.

This clonotype was counted at least ten times. The chain combines TRBV30 with TRBJ2-7; D is possibly TRBD1 (6 bases). CDR1 and CDR2 from the germline V gene are GTSNPN and SVGIG (reference sequence). The CDR3 consists of 16 residues. Between the trimmed V and J ends, which lost 2 bases and 4 bases, there was a span of 21 bases. For the CDR3, the DNA is TGTGCCTGGAGTCTCCCTGACAGGCAAGTTCATTACGAGCAGTACTTC. Its translation is CAWSLPDRQVHYEQYF.

The table lists this clonotype with many counts. The chain links TRBV28 to TRBJ2-7; D not resolved. The CDR3 is 13 residues long. Germline V gene data show CDR1 as MDHEN and CDR2 as SYDVKM. V lost 5 bases to trimming and J lost 2 bases, with 10 bases between them. The CDR3 region has the DNA TGTGCCAGCAGTCATGGACGGGCCTACGAGCAGTACTTC. Translating gives CASSHGRAYEQYF.

This clonotype was recorded at least ten times. The V call is TRBV11-2, the J call TRBJ2-2; no clear D gene. V lost 1 base and J lost 0, with 12 bases in between. The germline gives CDR1 SGHAT, CDR2 FQNNGV. This CDR3 is 17 amino acids long. This chain's CDR3 is CASSLGSWEANTGELFF. CDR3 DNA sequence: TGTGCCAGCAGCTTAGGTAGTTGGGAAGCGAACACCGGGGAGCTGTTTTTT.

This clonotype showed up many times. No DNA is shown, since the ends of the CDR3 on it are uncertain; the CDR3 is the one TCRdb lists. This chain connects TRBV28 to TRBJ1-3; the DNA was not compared with TRBD1, the D call given in the table. The CDR3 spans 16 residues, counting both ends. The germline V gene encodes CDR1 MDHEN and CDR2 SYDVKM. The CDR3 loop is CASSSSTGRFGDTIYF.

Note on this clonotype: A junction boundary mismatches the germline segment, possibly from a read error. This chain connects TRBV9 to TRBJ2-1, with 8 bases fitting TRBD2. The CDR3 length is 17 residues. Germline CDR1 is SGDLS and CDR2 is YYNGEE. The CDR3 coding sequence is TGTGCCAGCAGCGTAGGCTCTATCCTAGCGGGTTACAATGAGCAGCTCTTC. This codes for CASSVGSILAGYNEQLF.

This clonotype was detected ten times or more. The gene calls are TRBV5-6 and TRBJ1-2; TRBD1 might be the D (6 bases). CDR3 length: 11 residues. Trimming removed 7 bases at V and 6 bases at J, with 10 bases between. Germline V gives CDR1 SGHDT, CDR2 YYEEEE. The chain's CDR3 is CASGQGNGYTF. The CDR3 DNA follows: TGTGCCAGCGGTCAGGGGAATGGCTACACCTTC.

This clonotype was seen repeatedly, ten times or more. This chain links TRBV28 with TRBJ2-4; 10 bases fit TRBD2. This CDR3 spans 15 amino acids. With 5 bases clipped from V and 10 bases from J, the junction kept 11 bases outside the gene matches. Germline CDR1 and CDR2: MDHEN and SYDVKM. For the CDR3, the DNA is TGTGCCAGCAGTCTGACCTTCCCGACTAGCGGGATTCAGTACTTC. It translates to CASSLTFPTSGIQYF.

This clonotype was seen many times. The rearrangement links TRBV2 to TRBJ1-5; D perhaps matches TRBD1 (6 bases). CDR3 length: 14 amino acids. The V and J ends lost 5 bases and 2 bases respectively, with 10 bases between them. The germline V gene has CDR1 SNHLY and CDR2 FYNNEI. Written as DNA, the CDR3 is TGTGCCAGCAGTATGGACAGACGCAATCAGCCCCAGCATTTT. Translated, it gives CASSMDRRNQPQHF. The variable domain in full, completed from reference TRBV2 and TRBJ1-5, reads EPEVTQTPSHQVTQMGQEVILRCVPISNHLYFYWYRQILGQKVEFLVSFYNNEISEKSEIFDDQFSVERPDGSNFTLKIRSTKLEDSAMYFCASSMDRRNQPQHFGDGTRLSIL.

This clonotype was picked up many times. The gene calls are TRBV20-1 and TRBJ2-4, with a possible D match to TRBD2 (5 bases). The germline gives CDR1 DFQATT, CDR2 SNEGSKA (reference sequence). The CDR3 length is 14 residues. The V gene lost 8 bases and the J gene lost 0 bases, with 14 bases spanning the gap. CDR3 DNA: TGCAGTTCACTAGTCTCTTTAGCCAAAAACATTCAGTACTTC. Translation: CSSLVSLAKNIQYF.